The 18 T cell receptor beta chains below come from one sample, sequenced in a study of regulatory T cells in long-lasting Graves disease. Arm-PCR of CDR3 regions and iRepertoire HTBI primers were the basis on which TCR beta libraries were built. In TCRdb, the multiplex PCR reads were re-called with MiXCR into one record per CDR3 protein. The top ten hold approximately 12% of the sample, which has about 220,000 distinct CDR3 sequences, roughly 18% seen once. Time point specified: newly diagnosed GD, antithyroid drugs for less than 3 months. PBMCs were the source of the RNA used for TCR sequencing. In addition, the sample was reused for a study of T cells in Graves' hyperthyroidism and ophthalmopathy.

Sample: peripheral blood mononuclear cells (PBMCs), taken at new diagnosis, from a patient treated with antithyroid drugs. These receptor sequences come from a woman in her twenties or thirties with Graves disease.

The genes are TRBV6-1 and TRBJ2-5, with D tentatively TRBD1 (6 bases). This CDR3 contains 16 residues. V lost 8 bases to trimming and J lost 1 base, with 20 bases between them. Germline V CDR1 and CDR2: MNHNS, SASEGT. This CDR3 is CASSPLGQTLQETQYF. CDR3 sequence (DNA): TGTGCCAGCTCACCCCTCGGACAGACCCTCCAAGAGACCCAGTACTTC.

The sample holds many counts of this clonotype. V and J are TRBV27 and TRBJ2-5; TRBD2 agrees at 11 bases. The CDR3 totals 15 residues. The V and J ends lost 8 bases and 1 base, in that order; junction bases with no gene match: 6. In germline, CDR1 is MNHEY, CDR2 SMNVEV (reference sequence). As DNA, the CDR3 is TGTGCCAGCTCTCGGACTAGCGGGCCCCAAGAGACCCAGTACTTC. Amino acids: CASSRTSGPQETQYF.

This clonotype was counted between two and nine times. Being one base from a much bigger clone, this may be a read error. Because the CDR3 is missing its conserved closing phenylalanine or tryptophan, this is likely a read error. The V call is TRBV28, the J call TRBJ1-1; no firm D call. With 3 bases removed from V and 2 bases from J, the gap between germline ends came to 10 bases. This CDR3 is 14 amino acids long. CDR1 and CDR2 (germline): MDHEN, SYDVKM. As DNA, the CDR3 is TGTGCCAGCAGTTTGGGAAGTCCCAACACTGAAGCTTTCTCT. Its protein is CASSLGSPNTEAFS.

There are many counts of this clonotype. The chain uses TRBV11-2 and TRBJ2-2; the D gene is possibly TRBD2 (6 bases). Germline CDR1 reads SGHAT; CDR2 reads FQNNGV. This CDR3 is 16 amino acids long. V dropped 1 base and J dropped 9 bases, with 18 bases sitting between them. The CDR3 region is CASSLGTTLGSRELFF. The DNA of the CDR3 is TGTGCCAGCAGCTTAGGGACTACCCTTGGGTCAAGGGAGCTGTTTTTT.

The chain joins TRBV28 to TRBJ2-5, with 10 bases lining up with TRBD2. V gave up 5 bases and J gave up 5 bases; unmatched junction bases: 14. The CDR3 has 17 residues. Per the germline V gene, CDR1 is MDHEN and CDR2 is SYDVKM. CDR3 region: CASSRLPLAGARETQYF. CDR3 sequence (DNA): TGTGCCAGCAGTCGCCTACCTCTAGCGGGAGCGAGGGAGACCCAGTACTTC.

This clonotype was recorded many times. This chain joins TRBV7-2 and TRBJ2-1, with 7 bases matching TRBD1. The CDR3 length is 17 residues. The germline V gene has CDR1 SGHTA and CDR2 FQGNSA. After removal of 4 bases from V and 5 bases from J, the junction contained 14 bases not matched to a gene. The CDR3 spells CASSWGNRGTGNNEQFF. CDR3 nucleotide sequence: TGTGCCAGCAGCTGGGGAAACAGGGGAACCGGGAACAATGAGCAGTTCTTC.

This clonotype was seen ten or more times. The chain combines TRBV28 with TRBJ2-3, with D possibly TRBD1 on 6 matching bases. CDR3 length equals 14 residues. With 11 bases removed from V and 2 bases from J, the gap between germline ends came to 17 bases. The germline gives CDR1 MDHEN, CDR2 SYDVKM. The DNA of the CDR3 is TGTGCCTCCACAGCAGGGGCCTACACAGATACGCAGTATTTT. This codes for CASTAGAYTDTQYF.

This clonotype was recorded many times. Its ends do not fully match the called genes, so a read error is possible. J is TRBJ2-2 and V is TRBV5-1; the D is unclear. The CDR3 is 14 amino acids. Germline V lookup: CDR1 SGHRS, CDR2 YFSETQ. The CDR3 coding sequence is TGTGCCAGCAGCCCCCCATTGGGGACCGGGGAGCTGTTTTTT. Amino acids: CASSPPLGTGELFF.

This clonotype occurred a few times. The CDR3 DNA reads TGCGCCAGCAGCTACGGACTAGCGGGAGGGGACTACGAGCAGTACTTC. It encodes CASSYGLAGGDYEQYF. The chain employs TRBV5-1 and TRBJ2-7, with 15 nucleotides matching TRBD2. With V trimmed by 3 bases and J by 3 bases, 4 bases remained unmatched. The CDR3 runs 16 residues. Per germline, CDR1 SGHRS and CDR2 YFSETQ.

This clonotype appeared many times. The chain joins TRBV4-1 to TRBJ2-3, with 11 nucleotides matching TRBD2. The CDR3 runs 16 residues. Per the germline V gene, CDR1 is MGHRA and CDR2 is YSYEKL. The V and J ends lost 1 base and 6 bases, in that order; junction bases with no gene match: 6. The CDR3, as DNA: TGCGCCAGCAGCCAAGTGGTAGCGGGAGGGCGGGATACGCAGTATTTT. It encodes CASSQVVAGGRDTQYF.

With respect to this clonotype: This sequence is one base from a far larger clone and is likely a read error. The CDR3 here is CASSSGYQPQHF. DNA of the CDR3: TGTGCCAGCAGCTCGGGGTATCAGCCCCAGCATTTT. The V call is TRBV11-2, the J call TRBJ1-5; unclear D gene. There are 12 residues in the CDR3. V gave up 4 bases and J gave up 5 bases, with 6 bases separating them. CDR1 SGHAT and CDR2 FQNNGV come from the germline V gene.

The count of this clonotype is one. Mismatch with germline at one junction end may stem from a read error. The V call is TRBV6-2 or TRBV6-3, the J call TRBJ2-1; 8 positions agree with TRBD2. Germline V CDR1 and CDR2: MNHEY, SVGEGT. There are 14 residues in the CDR3. The CDR3 DNA is TGTGCCAGCAGTACGACTAGCGAATACAATGAGCAGCTCTTC. This encodes CASSTTSEYNEQLF.

This clonotype appeared many times. V gene TRBV12-3 or TRBV12-4 combines with J gene TRBJ1-6; maybe TRBD1 (5 bases). The CDR3 loop spans 15 amino acids. The ends were cut back, 3 bases at V and 7 bases at J, with 13 bases in the middle. The CDR3 DNA reads TGTGCCAGCAGTTTCTCGGGCAGGGAGAATTCACCCCTCCACTTT. Translating gives CASSFSGRENSPLHF.

This clonotype was detected many times. V is TRBV20-1 and J is TRBJ2-3; maybe TRBD2 (6 bases). Germline V gene sequence: CDR1 DFQATT, CDR2 SNEGSKA (reference sequence). V was shortened by 3 bases and J by 2 bases, with 12 bases between the two germline ends. The CDR3 runs to 14 residues. In nucleotides, the CDR3 is TGCAGTGCTAGGCCGACTAGATACACAGATACGCAGTATTTT. Its protein product is CSARPTRYTDTQYF.

Details on this clonotype: A read error may explain this, as a much larger clone is one base away. In DNA form, the CDR3 reads TGCGCCAGCTGCCAAGATTGGGTTGAAGCTTTCTTT. Its protein is CASCQDWVEAFF. The V and J genes are TRBV4-1 and TRBJ1-1; no firm D call. CDR1 and CDR2 (germline): MGHRA, YSYEKL. The CDR3 has 12 residues.

This clonotype was seen repeatedly, ten times or more. The V and J genes are TRBV30 and TRBJ2-1, with 11 bases matching TRBD2. CDR3 size: 14 residues. The germline gives CDR1 GTSNPN, CDR2 SVGIG (reference sequence). J lost 4 bases, V lost 1 base, and 0 bases had no gene match. CDR3 nucleotides: TGTGCCTGGAGTGGACTAGCGGGGTACAATGAGCAGTTCTTC. Its protein product is CAWSGLAGYNEQFF.

This clonotype was seen many times. The chain combines TRBV18 with TRBJ2-5; D perhaps matches TRBD2 (5 bases). The CDR3 is made up of 15 amino acids. Germline CDR1 KGHSH, CDR2 LQKENI. V was pared by 0 bases and J by 3 bases, with 11 bases between. CDR3 nucleotide sequence: TGTGCCAGCTCACCACCCGGGGTATTGGAAGAGACCCAGTACTTC. As protein: CASSPPGVLEETQYF.

V is TRBV27 and J is TRBJ2-4; D not resolved. The germline gives CDR1 MNHEY, CDR2 SMNVEV (reference sequence). The ends were cut back, 8 bases at V and 7 bases at J, with 9 bases in the middle. The CDR3 has 11 residues. The CDR3 nucleotides are TGTGCCAGCGGACCAAACAACATTCAGTACTTC. Residues: CASGPNNIQYF.